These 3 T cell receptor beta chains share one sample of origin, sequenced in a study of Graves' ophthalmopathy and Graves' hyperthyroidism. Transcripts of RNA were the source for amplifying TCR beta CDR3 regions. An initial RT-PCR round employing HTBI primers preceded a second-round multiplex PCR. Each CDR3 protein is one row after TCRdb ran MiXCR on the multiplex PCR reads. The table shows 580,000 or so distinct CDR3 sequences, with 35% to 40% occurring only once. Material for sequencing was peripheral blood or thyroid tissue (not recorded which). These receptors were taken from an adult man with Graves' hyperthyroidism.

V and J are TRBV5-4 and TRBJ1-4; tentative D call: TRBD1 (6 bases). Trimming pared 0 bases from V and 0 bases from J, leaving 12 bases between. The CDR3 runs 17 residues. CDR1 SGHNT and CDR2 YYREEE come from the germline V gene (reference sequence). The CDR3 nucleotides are TGTGCCAGCAGCTTGGGGGGGCCGCTGGCAACTAATGAAAAACTGTTTTTT. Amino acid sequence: CASSLGGPLATNEKLFF.

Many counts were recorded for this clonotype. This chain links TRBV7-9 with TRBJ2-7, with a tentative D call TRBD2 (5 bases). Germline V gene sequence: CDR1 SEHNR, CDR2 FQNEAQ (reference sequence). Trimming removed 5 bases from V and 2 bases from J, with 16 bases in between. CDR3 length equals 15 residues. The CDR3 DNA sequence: TGTGCCAGCAGCCAAAGAACCGACGGGGCCTACGAGCAGTACTTC. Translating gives CASSQRTDGAYEQYF.

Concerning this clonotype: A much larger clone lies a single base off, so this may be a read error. The CDR3 loop reads CARSPHRDYKETQYF. The CDR3 nucleotides read TGTGCCCGCAGCCCACACCGGGACTACAAAGAGACCCAGTACTTC. This chain uses TRBV6-5 with TRBJ2-5; 7 bases map to TRBD2. The CDR3 consists of 15 residues. Germline V gives CDR1 MNHEY, CDR2 SVGAGI.